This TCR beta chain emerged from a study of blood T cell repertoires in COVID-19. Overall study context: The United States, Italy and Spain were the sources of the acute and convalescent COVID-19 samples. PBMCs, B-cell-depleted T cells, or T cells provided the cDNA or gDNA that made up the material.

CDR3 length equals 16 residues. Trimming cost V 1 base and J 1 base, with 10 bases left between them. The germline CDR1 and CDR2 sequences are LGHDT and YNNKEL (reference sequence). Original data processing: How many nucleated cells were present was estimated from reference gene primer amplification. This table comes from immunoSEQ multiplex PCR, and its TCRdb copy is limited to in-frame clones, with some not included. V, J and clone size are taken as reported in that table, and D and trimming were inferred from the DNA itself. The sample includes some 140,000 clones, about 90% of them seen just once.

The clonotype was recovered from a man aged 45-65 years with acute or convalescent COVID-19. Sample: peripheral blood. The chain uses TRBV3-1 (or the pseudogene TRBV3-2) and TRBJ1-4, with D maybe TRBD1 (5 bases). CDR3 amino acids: CASSQVSGVTNEKLFF. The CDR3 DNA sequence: TGTGCCAGCAGCCAAGTTTCGGGGGTAACTAATGAAAAACTGTTTTTT.